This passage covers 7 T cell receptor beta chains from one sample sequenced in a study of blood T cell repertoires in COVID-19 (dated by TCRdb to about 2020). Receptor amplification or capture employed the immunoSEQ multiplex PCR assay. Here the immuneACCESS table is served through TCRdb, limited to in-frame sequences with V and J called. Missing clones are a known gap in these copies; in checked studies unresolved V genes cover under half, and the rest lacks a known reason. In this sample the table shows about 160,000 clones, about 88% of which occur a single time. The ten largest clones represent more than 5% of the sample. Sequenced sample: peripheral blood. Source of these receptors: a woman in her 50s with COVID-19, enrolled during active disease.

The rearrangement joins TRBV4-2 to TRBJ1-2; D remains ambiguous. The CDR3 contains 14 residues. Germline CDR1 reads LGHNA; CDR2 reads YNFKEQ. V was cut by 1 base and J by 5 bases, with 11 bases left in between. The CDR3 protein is CASSQGAESYGYTF. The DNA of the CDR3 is TGTGCCAGCAGCCAAGGTGCGGAAAGTTATGGCTACACCTTC.

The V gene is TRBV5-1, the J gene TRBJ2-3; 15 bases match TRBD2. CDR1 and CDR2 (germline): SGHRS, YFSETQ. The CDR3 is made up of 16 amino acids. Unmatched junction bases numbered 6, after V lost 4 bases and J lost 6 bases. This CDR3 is CASSPGLAGGWDTQYF. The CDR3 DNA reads TGCGCCAGCAGCCCCGGACTAGCGGGGGGGTGGGATACGCAGTATTTT.

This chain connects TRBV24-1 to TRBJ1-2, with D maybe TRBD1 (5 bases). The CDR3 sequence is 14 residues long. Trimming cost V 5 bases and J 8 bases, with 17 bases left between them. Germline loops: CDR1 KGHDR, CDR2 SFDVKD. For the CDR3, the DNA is TGTGCCACCAGTGGGATCACAGGCGGGATGGGCTACACCTTC. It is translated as CATSGITGGMGYTF.

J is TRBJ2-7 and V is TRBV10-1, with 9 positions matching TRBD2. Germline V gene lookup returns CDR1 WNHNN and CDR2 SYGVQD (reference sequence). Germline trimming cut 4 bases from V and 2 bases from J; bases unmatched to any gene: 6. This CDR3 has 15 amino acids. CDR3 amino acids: CASSAGLAAAYEQYF. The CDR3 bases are TGCGCCAGCAGTGCGGGACTAGCTGCAGCCTACGAGCAGTACTTC.

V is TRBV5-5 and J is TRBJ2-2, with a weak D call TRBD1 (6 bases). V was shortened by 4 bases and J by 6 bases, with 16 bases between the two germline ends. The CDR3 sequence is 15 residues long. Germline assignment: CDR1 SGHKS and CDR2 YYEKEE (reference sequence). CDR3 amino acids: CASSPGTTLPGELFF. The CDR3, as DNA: TGTGCCAGCAGCCCCGGGACAACCCTGCCCGGGGAGCTGTTTTTT.

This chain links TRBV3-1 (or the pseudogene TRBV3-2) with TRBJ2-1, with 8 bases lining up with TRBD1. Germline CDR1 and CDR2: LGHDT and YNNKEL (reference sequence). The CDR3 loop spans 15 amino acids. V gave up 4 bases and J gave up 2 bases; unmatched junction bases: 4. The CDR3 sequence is CASSLGQGTYNEQFF. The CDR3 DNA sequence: TGTGCCAGCAGCCTCGGACAGGGTACCTACAATGAGCAGTTCTTC.

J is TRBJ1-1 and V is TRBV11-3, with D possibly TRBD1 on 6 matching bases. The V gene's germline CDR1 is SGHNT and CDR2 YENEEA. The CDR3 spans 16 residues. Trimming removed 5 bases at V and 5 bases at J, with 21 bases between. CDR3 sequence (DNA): TGTGCCAGCAGCCCGAGTCAGGGGATCGTATGGACTGAAGCTTTCTTT. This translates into CASSPSQGIVWTEAFF.